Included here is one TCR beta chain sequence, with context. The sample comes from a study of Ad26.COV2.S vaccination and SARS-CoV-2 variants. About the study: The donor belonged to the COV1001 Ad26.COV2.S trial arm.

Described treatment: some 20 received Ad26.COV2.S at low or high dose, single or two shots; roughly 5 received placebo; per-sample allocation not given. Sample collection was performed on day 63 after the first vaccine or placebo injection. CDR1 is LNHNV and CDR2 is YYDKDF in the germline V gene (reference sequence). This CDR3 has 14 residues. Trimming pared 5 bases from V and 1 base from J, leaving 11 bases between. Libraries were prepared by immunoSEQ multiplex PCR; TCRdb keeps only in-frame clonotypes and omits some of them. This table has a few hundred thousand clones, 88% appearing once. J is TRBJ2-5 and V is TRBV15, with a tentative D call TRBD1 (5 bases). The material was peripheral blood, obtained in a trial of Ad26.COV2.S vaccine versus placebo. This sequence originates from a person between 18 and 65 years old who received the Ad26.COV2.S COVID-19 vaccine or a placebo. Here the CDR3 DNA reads TGTGCCACCAGCTACGACAGAACCCAAGAGACCCAGTACTTC. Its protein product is CATSYDRTQETQYF.